One and the same sample provided the 6 T cell receptor beta chains below, sequenced in a study of neurological immune-mediated disorders (dated by TCRdb to 2018 to 2020). Library generation was performed with 5' RACE. Sequencing instrument: Illumina HiSeq 2500. The public reads were reprocessed in TCRdb via fastp at Q25 and MiXCR, keeping in-frame beta chains. CDR3 protein sequences are deduplicated, and each keeps its most common genes and DNA. Present in this sample are about 66,000 distinct CDR3 sequences, around 4.2% of which were seen just once. The leading ten clones occupy 1.3% of the sample. Input material: PBMCs. The source is a man between 25 and 39 years old with multiple sclerosis.

This chain joins TRBV20-1 and TRBJ2-7, with D perhaps matching TRBD1 (5 bases). CDR3 length equals 14 residues. With 0 bases removed from V and 3 bases from J, the gap between germline ends came to 12 bases. Germline V gene sequence: CDR1 DFQATT, CDR2 SNEGSKA (reference sequence). CDR3 in DNA: TGCAGTGCTAGAGATAGTAAAAGGGGCTACGAGCAGTACTTC. It is translated as CSARDSKRGYEQYF.

Only a few counts were recorded for this clonotype. A read error may explain this, as a much larger clone is one base away. The rearrangement joins TRBV12-3 or TRBV12-4 to TRBJ2-4; TRBD2 might be the D (5 bases). CDR3 length: 13 amino acids. Trimming took off 6 bases at V and 10 bases at J, with 16 bases between the two ends. The CDR3 DNA sequence: TGTGCCAGCAGCCCACCGGGGTTGAAAATTCAGTACTTC. It encodes CASSPPGLKIQYF.

Ten or more counts support this clonotype. The V and J genes are TRBV7-8 and TRBJ2-5; D may be TRBD2 (6 bases). Germline V gene lookup returns CDR1 SGHVS and CDR2 FQNEAQ. This CDR3 spans 15 amino acids. V was pared by 5 bases and J by 3 bases, with 16 bases between. CDR3 in amino acids: CASSGPGEAEETQYF. For the CDR3, the DNA is TGTGCCAGCAGCGGTCCCGGGGAGGCCGAAGAGACCCAGTACTTC.

This clonotype was seen many times. The gene calls are TRBV7-3 and TRBJ2-7, with a tentative D call TRBD1 (5 bases). Germline CDR1 SGHTA, CDR2 FQGTGA. V was shortened by 5 bases and J by 7 bases, with 21 bases between the two germline ends. The CDR3 runs 15 residues. The CDR3 here is CASSPDQGRFSEQYF. The DNA of the CDR3 is TGTGCCAGCAGCCCTGACCAGGGCAGGTTTAGTGAGCAGTACTTC.

In its sample, this clonotype was seen many times. The chain combines TRBV6-6 with TRBJ2-1; 9 positions match TRBD1. Germline CDR1 is MNHNY and CDR2 is SVGAGI (reference sequence). The CDR3 is made up of 14 amino acids. The junction had 10 bases not matched to a gene; V was cut back by 9 bases and J by 7 bases. The CDR3 region has the DNA TGTGCCAGTAGAACAGGGGGCACCCTGAATGAGCAGTTCTTC. It is translated as CASRTGGTLNEQFF.

This sequence joins TRBV3-1 and TRBJ2-1; D gene uncertain. V was trimmed by 2 bases and J by 8 bases, leaving 13 bases between them. This CDR3 comprises 14 residues. Germline V gene data show CDR1 as LGHDT and CDR2 as YNNKEL (reference sequence). Written as DNA, the CDR3 is TGTGCCAGCAGCCAAAGGGCTATGATGGATGAGCAGTTCTTC. Its translation is CASSQRAMMDEQFF.